This T cell receptor (beta chain) is from a study of cytomegalovirus exposure and HLA in healthy donors. At the level of the study: The early release's HLA-typed donors yielded some 85 million unique TCRs.

PCR amplification relied on 60 Vbeta primers (plus 13 Jbeta primers). The table came from immunoSEQ multiplex PCR; TCRdb's copy has only in-frame clones and leaves some out. This table holds about 110,000 clones. A word on this clone: Antigen: not known.

Deletions cut 7 bases from V and 8 bases from J, with 18 bases between. The CDR3 totals 13 residues. Germline V gene sequence: CDR1 SGHTA, CDR2 FQGNSA. Findings and caveats of the study: In a later analysis, the majority of CMV-associated beta chains seemingly showed HLA restriction. The study put some 150 TCR beta chains on its list as cytomegalovirus-associated.

What was sequenced was PBMCs. The sequence was collected from a middle-aged man in good health and CMV-seronegative. The V gene is TRBV7-2, the J gene TRBJ2-7; TRBD1 might be the D (6 bases). In nucleotides, the CDR3 is TGTGCCAGCACGACAGGAGCTCCCATCCAGCAGTACTTC. Translation: CASTTGAPIQQYF.